This is a list of T cell receptor beta chains from one sample in a study of T cells in Graves' hyperthyroidism and ophthalmopathy. A single record per CDR3 protein comes from TCRdb applying MiXCR to the multiplex PCR reads. The sample lists hundreds of thousands of distinct CDR3 sequences, 11% to 15% occurring once. The sequenced sample consisted of blood. The receptors were gathered from a man in his fifties or sixties with Graves' ophthalmopathy. Both conserved end residues are part of each CDR3. D genes are given only for firm matches. Clone size, where shown, is once, few, many, or a class for clones that have expanded.

size,V,D,J,DNA,CDR3
many,TRBV5-1,NA,TRBJ1-2,TGCGCCAGCAGCTTGGATGGGACTAACTATGGCTACACCTTC,CASSLDGTNYGYTF
NA,TRBV20-1,TRBD2,TRBJ2-5,TGCAGTGCTAGTCCCCCAACGACTAGCGGGGGCCAGACCCAGTACTTC,CSASPPTTSGGQTQYF
NA,TRBV6-2/TRBV6-3,TRBD1,TRBJ1-4,TGTGCCAGCAGTTACTCTTACTCCGGGACAGCCTTGAATGAAAAACTGTTTTTT,CASSYSYSGTALNEKLFF
NA,TRBV5-8,NA,TRBJ1-1,TGTGCCAGCAGCTTGCTGGACAGCTTGAACACTGAAGCTTTCTTT,CASSLLDSLNTEAFF
NA,TRBV7-9,NA,TRBJ1-2,TGTGCCAGCAGCTTACCGGCTAACTATGGCTACACCTTC,CASSLPANYGYTF
many,TRBV6-1,TRBD2,TRBJ2-5,TGTGCCAGCAGTGAGCGGGGGAGCCTGGAGACCCAGTACTTC,CASSERGSLETQYF
many,TRBV5-5,NA,TRBJ2-1,TGTGCCAGCAGCTTGGCCCGCGGCGTAGGGAGCTCCTACAATGAGCAGTTCTTC,CASSLARGVGSSYNEQFF
many,TRBV6-1,NA,TRBJ1-3,TGTGCCAGCAGTAATCAACAGAGCTCTGGAAACACCATATATTTT,CASSNQQSSGNTIYF
few,TRBV28,TRBD2,TRBJ2-5,TGTGCCAGCAGCCCCGAAAGGACTAGCATGGAGACCCAGTACTTC,CASSPERTSMETQYF
many,TRBV24-1,TRBD2,TRBJ2-7,TGTGCCACCAGTGACCCGAGAAGACTAGCGTCTACCTACGAGCAGTACTTC,CATSDPRRLASTYEQYF
many,TRBV7-2,TRBD2,TRBJ2-5,TGTGCCAGCCGGGGGGTAGGAGAGACCCAGTACTTC,CASRGVGETQYF
NA,TRBV7-8,TRBD2,TRBJ2-7,TGTGCCAGCAGCCCGCATATTGGACTAGCGGGTTACGAGCAGTACTTC,CASSPHIGLAGYEQYF
many,TRBV5-1,NA,TRBJ2-2,TGCGCCAGCAGCACAGGGACGAACACCGGGGAGCTGTTTTTT,CASSTGTNTGELFF
many,TRBV3-1,NA,TRBJ2-7,TGTGCCAGCAGCCCCTCACCCTACGAGCAGTACTTC,CASSPSPYEQYF
many,TRBV3-1,NA,TRBJ2-7,TGTGCCAGCAGCCTATCAGGGGTAACATCCTACGAGCAGTACTTC,CASSLSGVTSYEQYF
few,TRBV5-1,TRBD2,TRBJ2-1,TGCGCCAGCAGCATCGGGACTACCCCCCGCAATGAGCAGTTCTTC,CASSIGTTPRNEQFF
many,TRBV2,NA,TRBJ2-2,TGTGCCAGCAGCGGGACACTGAACACCGGGGAGCTGTTTTTT,CASSGTLNTGELFF
many,TRBV12-3/TRBV12-4,NA,TRBJ1-4,TGTGCCAGCAGTTTAGGGTATGAGGGATCTAATGAAAAACTGTTTTTT,CASSLGYEGSNEKLFF
few,TRBV7-6,NA,TRBJ1-1,TGTGCCAGCAGCTTAGCGCAGGGGAACACTGAAGCTTTCTTT,CASSLAQGNTEAFF
few,TRBV27,NA,TRBJ2-1,TGTGCCAGCAGCTCAGAGGTGACAGGCACGATAGGGTACAATGAGCAGTTCTTC,CASSSEVTGTIGYNEQFF
NA,TRBV29-1,TRBD1,TRBJ1-1,TGCAGCGTTGCAAGGGGGCTGAACACTGAAGCTTTCTTT,CSVARGLNTEAFF
many,TRBV7-8,NA,TRBJ2-1,TGTGCCAGCAGCTTGGTGCGCCTAGTGAGGGTTGGAAAGCAGTTCTTC,CASSLVRLVRVGKQFF
few,TRBV9,NA,TRBJ2-3,TGTGCCAGCAACCTGGGAAGATCCACAGATACGCAGTATTTT,CASNLGRSTDTQYF
many,TRBV11-3,TRBD2,TRBJ2-3,TGTGCCAGCAGCTTATCTAGCGGGACAACAGATACGCAGTATTTT,CASSLSSGTTDTQYF
many,TRBV6-1,TRBD2,TRBJ2-7,TGTGCCAGCAGTCCAGTCGGACTAGCGGGAGCCTACGAGCAGTACTTC,CASSPVGLAGAYEQYF
few,TRBV5-6,TRBD2,TRBJ2-1,TGTGCCAGCAGCCGGAGACTAGCGCCCTCCTACAATGAGCAGTTCTTC,CASSRRLAPSYNEQFF
many,TRBV11-2,TRBD2,TRBJ2-5,TGTGCCAGCACCCAGCTGACTAGCGGGAGTGGGGAGACCCAGTACTTC,CASTQLTSGSGETQYF
few,TRBV5-5,NA,TRBJ2-1,TGTGCCAGCAGCCTCTCTAGCCCCGGCGATGAGCAGTTCTTC,CASSLSSPGDEQFF
many,TRBV20-1,TRBD2,TRBJ2-7,TGCAGTGCTAGGGAGCGGGAGGGTGGAGAGCAGTACTTC,CSAREREGGEQYF
NA,TRBV5-1,TRBD2,TRBJ2-4,TGCGCCAGCAGCTGGGTTCCCCCGGGGGGGGCATGGATTTTTCGCAAAAACATTCAGTACTTC,CASSWVPPGGAWIFRKNIQYF
many,TRBV7-9,TRBD2,TRBJ2-2,TGTGCCAGCAGCTTAGCCAGGCCGGCTAGCGGGGCCACCGGGGAGCTGTTTTTT,CASSLARPASGATGELFF
NA,TRBV10-3,NA,TRBJ2-6,TGTGCCATCCATTCCCCTGGGGCCAACGTCCTGACTTTC,CAIHSPGANVLTF
many,TRBV20-1,TRBD2,TRBJ2-7,TGCAGTGCTCCGGGACTAGCGGGAGGGCCCTACGAGCAGTACTTC,CSAPGLAGGPYEQYF
many,TRBV18,NA,TRBJ1-1,TGTGCCAGCTCACCACCGCCAGGGGTGAACACTGAAGCTTTCTTT,CASSPPPGVNTEAFF
NA,TRBV12-3/TRBV12-4,TRBD1,TRBJ2-1,TGTGCCAGCAGCCCTGACAGGGGGCTTAATGAGCAGTTCTTC,CASSPDRGLNEQFF
many,TRBV20-1,NA,TRBJ1-5,TGCAGTGCTGGGCCGGGGGGTGCGGGGCTTCAGCCCCAGCATTTT,CSAGPGGAGLQPQHF